What follows is one T cell receptor beta chain and its context. Its cognate antigen is unknown. The data originate from a study of blood T cells in healthy people across ages. Study-wide results and caveats: As age increased, TCR beta diversity per million T cells fell in a roughly linear fashion.

It was with a sample-barcoded 5' primer and a J-beta primer mix that a second PCR of roughly 7 to 12 cycles was run. TCRdb re-called the 5' RACE reads through MiXCR, storing one row per CDR3 protein. Among about 640,000 distinct CDR3 sequences listed, roughly 58% were seen once. The germline V and J ends were trimmed by 0 bases and 6 bases, with 16 bases remaining between them. CDR3 length equals 16 residues. Per germline, CDR1 MNHEY and CDR2 SVGAGI. This chain links TRBV6-5 with TRBJ2-3, with D possibly being TRBD1 (5 bases). The TCR comes from a man aged 60 to 69 in good health. Source material: blood. In nucleotides, the CDR3 is TGTGCCAGCAGTTACTCGAGAGACCCGCCAGGGGATACGCAGTATTTT. This encodes CASSYSRDPPGDTQYF.